The 15 T cell receptor beta chains listed next were all sequenced from one sample in a study of cytomegalovirus exposure and HLA in healthy donors. Use of 60 Vbeta and 13 Jbeta primers characterized the PCR. Assay used: immunoSEQ multiplex PCR; TCRdb lists only in-frame clones, some missing. The sample includes 130,000 or so clones, roughly 88% seen only once; the top ten take about 3%. Source material: PBMCs. All receptors derive from a woman younger than 35 in good health and CMV-seropositive.

The chain combines TRBV7-6 with TRBJ2-3; a weak D match, TRBD1 (5 bases). This CDR3 contains 15 residues. The V gene lost 2 bases and the J gene lost 4 bases, with 13 bases spanning the gap. Looked up from germline, CDR1 is SGHVS and CDR2 is FNYEAQ. CDR3 residues: CASSLTRAVADTQYF. The CDR3 DNA follows: TGTGCCAGCAGCTTAACCAGGGCTGTCGCAGATACGCAGTATTTT.

The V and J genes are TRBV6-5 and TRBJ1-1; D ambiguous. Between the trimmed V and J ends, which lost 6 bases and 0 bases, there was a span of 5 bases. This CDR3 has 12 amino acids. Germline V gives CDR1 MNHEY, CDR2 SVGAGI. Here the CDR3 reads CASSRMNTEAFF. The CDR3 DNA reads TGTGCCAGCAGCCGTATGAACACTGAAGCTTTCTTT.

This sequence joins TRBV5-1 and TRBJ2-1; 7 bases line up with TRBD1. The V gene's germline CDR1 is SGHRS and CDR2 YFSETQ. Trimming cost V 6 bases and J 7 bases; bases outside gene matches: 13. This CDR3 is built from 15 residues. In DNA, the CDR3 is TGCGCCAGCACCCTCAGGGGAACAGGGGAAAATGAGCAGTTCTTC. As protein: CASTLRGTGENEQFF.

In DNA form, the CDR3 reads TGTGCCAGCAGCTTGGACCTAAATTCACCCCTCCACTTT. Protein product: CASSLDLNSPLHF. The chain combines TRBV5-4 with TRBJ1-6; D uncertain. The CDR3 has 13 residues. Germline V gene data show CDR1 as SGHNT and CDR2 as YYREEE (reference sequence). V shed 0 bases and J shed 7 bases, with 5 bases lying between them.

V is TRBV11-2 and J is TRBJ2-1; D not certain. This CDR3 spans 15 amino acids. V lost 4 bases and J 0 bases, leaving 10 bases between the germline ends. Germline CDR1 SGHAT, CDR2 FQNNGV. CDR3: CASSSTESSYNEQFF. The CDR3 DNA reads as TGTGCCAGCAGCTCGACGGAGAGCTCCTACAATGAGCAGTTCTTC.

The V gene is TRBV15, the J gene TRBJ1-5; possible D gene TRBD1, 5 bases. Germline V gene data show CDR1 as LNHNV and CDR2 as YYDKDF (reference sequence). CDR3 length: 14 residues. V gave up 3 bases and J gave up 5 bases, with 11 bases separating them. CDR3 loop: CATSSIGAYQPQHF. CDR3 coding DNA: TGTGCCACCAGCAGCATTGGGGCCTATCAGCCCCAGCATTTT.

This clone came up a few times. V is TRBV5-8 and J is TRBJ2-2, with 7 bases that match TRBD1. The CDR3 extends over 17 amino acids. Germline CDR1 SGHTS, CDR2 YDEGEE. The J segment lost 0 bases and the V segment lost 4 bases, leaving 9 bases of the junction unmatched. The DNA of the CDR3 is TGTGCCAGCAGCACGGGACAGTTTTCCGCGAACACCGGGGAGCTGTTTTTT. Residues: CASSTGQFSANTGELFF.

The chain has TRBV7-2 and TRBJ2-2; D perhaps matches TRBD2 (6 bases). The CDR3 runs 16 residues. Germline CDR1 is SGHTA and CDR2 is FQGNSA. The V end was cut by 3 bases, the J end by 0 bases, with 11 bases between. CDR3 sequence: CASSFFWGANTGELFF. In DNA, the CDR3 is TGTGCCAGCAGCTTTTTTTGGGGGGCGAACACCGGGGAGCTGTTTTTT.

The chain joins TRBV19 to TRBJ2-3; D might be TRBD2 (5 bases). Germline CDR1 LNHDA, CDR2 SQIVND (reference sequence). Trimming removed 5 bases at V and 7 bases at J, with 19 bases between. The CDR3 sequence is 15 residues long. The CDR3 loop reads CASSLGLGATNTQYF. The CDR3, as DNA: TGTGCCAGTAGTCTCGGACTGGGCGCGACAAATACGCAGTATTTT.

With respect to this clone: Different DNA sequences within this sample yield the same CDR3. The rearrangement joins TRBV2 to TRBJ2-7, with 8 bases identical to TRBD1. This CDR3 region has 12 residues. The germline CDR1 and CDR2 sequences are SNHLY and FYNNEI. The J segment lost 6 bases and the V segment lost 6 bases, leaving 4 bases of the junction unmatched. The CDR3 protein is CASSPTGGEQYF. Written as DNA, the CDR3 is TGTGCCAGCAGCCCCACAGGGGGCGAGCAGTACTTC.

The V and J genes are TRBV7-3 and TRBJ1-2; 7 bases are shared with TRBD1. CDR1 is SGHTA and CDR2 is FQGTGA in the germline V gene. The CDR3 loop spans 16 amino acids. V trimming: 3 bases; J trimming: 6 bases; junction bases outside the gene matches: 13. CDR3 DNA sequence: TGTGCCAGCAGCTTGGGCCGGGACAGATTGACCGATGGCTACACCTTC. Translation gives CASSLGRDRLTDGYTF.

The CDR3 DNA is TGTGCCAGCTCGCTGGACGAGGACAAGTACTTC. It yields the protein CASSLDEDKYF. V is TRBV18 and J is TRBJ2-7, with a weak D call TRBD1 (5 bases). V gave up 6 bases and J gave up 11 bases, with 14 bases separating them. This CDR3 spans 11 amino acids. Germline V CDR1 and CDR2: KGHSH, LQKENI. The whole variable domain, filled in from reference TRBV18 and TRBJ2-7, reads NAGVMQNPRHLVRRRGQEARLRCSPMKGHSHVYWYRQLPEEGLKFMVYLQKENIIDESGMPKERFSAEFPKEGPSILRIQQVVRGDSAAYFCASSLDEDKYFGPGTRLTVT.

V and J are TRBV5-1 and TRBJ2-5; 9 nucleotides align to TRBD2. TRBJ2-7 matches the DNA end more closely, so the J call is doubtful. Per the germline V gene, CDR1 is SGHRS and CDR2 is YFSETQ. The CDR3 consists of 14 residues. CDR3 sequence: CASSVGLASYEQYF. The CDR3 DNA reads TGCGCCAGCAGCGTGGGACTAGCTTCCTACGAGCAGTACTTC.

The V gene is TRBV28, the J gene TRBJ2-7; 9 nucleotides match TRBD2. The J segment lost 1 base and the V segment lost 2 bases, leaving 6 bases of the junction unmatched. Germline V CDR1 and CDR2: MDHEN, SYDVKM. The CDR3 is made up of 16 amino acids. The DNA for the CDR3 is TGTGCCAGCAGTTTACAGGGCGGGGGGGCATCCTACGAGCAGTACTTC. Translated, it gives CASSLQGGGASYEQYF.

The count of this clone is one. A read error may account for a junction end that differs from germline. The chain carries TRBV7-9 and TRBJ1-2, with a weak D call TRBD1 (5 bases). The CDR3 extends over 12 amino acids. From germline, CDR1 is SEHNR and CDR2 FQNEAQ (reference sequence). DNA of the CDR3: TGTTCCAGCACCAGGGCGGACTATGGCTACACCTTC. This translates into CSSTRADYGYTF.